The 25 T cell receptor beta chains listed next were all sequenced from one sample in a study of shared clonotypes between healthy human individuals. Method: immunoSEQ multiplex PCR; TCRdb's copy keeps in-frame clones and lacks some. The sample yields 950,000 to 1,100,000 clones, roughly 74% seen once. Material for sequencing was memory CD4+ T cells from PBMCs. Subset specified: CD45RA-negative fraction. The receptors were sampled from a man in his late teens or twenties in good health. Some clones in this sample may be carry-over from other donors' samples.

The rearrangement joins TRBV9 to TRBJ2-3, with D maybe TRBD1 (5 bases). CDR3 length equals 15 residues. CDR1 and CDR2 from the germline V gene are SGDLS and YYNGEE. V was shortened by 3 bases and J by 3 bases, with 14 bases between the two germline ends. The CDR3 protein is CASSGTGWGTDTQYF. The CDR3 bases are TGTGCCAGCAGCGGAACAGGATGGGGTACAGATACGCAGTATTTT.

This CDR3 reads CASSPNTDSLEAFF. The DNA for the CDR3 is TGTGCCAGCAGCCCCAACACGGACAGCCTAGAAGCTTTCTTT. The V gene is TRBV6-5, the J gene TRBJ1-1, with a possible D match to TRBD1 (6 bases). The CDR3 totals 14 residues. V was cut by 6 bases and J by 8 bases, with 19 bases left in between. Germline CDR1 and CDR2: MNHEY and SVGAGI.

This clone was seen once. This chain links TRBV6-1 with TRBJ1-3; D is possibly TRBD1 (5 bases). CDR3 length: 15 residues. V lost 8 bases, J lost 0 bases, and 14 bases lay in between. From germline, CDR1 is MNHNS and CDR2 SASEGT. The CDR3 DNA reads as TGTGCCAGCCGGGAGGGGAAGGTCTCTGGAAACACCATATATTTT. It is translated as CASREGKVSGNTIYF.

This clone was observed a handful of times. The chain links TRBV29-1 to TRBJ2-5; no reliable D call. The CDR3 contains 13 residues. The V end was cut by 5 bases, the J end by 2 bases, with 12 bases between. CDR1 is SQVTM, CDR2 ANQGSEA, per germline. For the CDR3, the DNA is TGCAGCGTTCCCTACCTGGAGCAAGAGACCCAGTACTTC. The encoded protein is CSVPYLEQETQYF.

A note on this clone: One end of the junction fails to match germline, which may point to a read error. This chain uses TRBV28 with TRBJ2-2, with D tentatively TRBD2 (5 bases). From germline, CDR1 is MDHEN and CDR2 SYDVKM. This CDR3 has 15 residues. The CDR3 nucleotides read TGTGCCAGCAGTTTACTGGTTTTTGGGATCGGGGAGCTGTCTTTT. Translating it yields CASSLLVFGIGELSF.

This clone appeared many times. At one end, the junction sequence differs from germline, possibly due to a read error. V is TRBV7-2 and J is TRBJ2-7, with D unresolved. From germline, CDR1 is SGHTA and CDR2 FQGNSA. The CDR3 is made up of 11 amino acids. This CDR3 reads CASSRPGPPAF. For the CDR3, the DNA is TGTGCCAGCAGCCGCCCGGGCCCGCCTGCCTTC.

The chain has TRBV7-3 and TRBJ2-1; D is undetermined. Germline CDR1 SGHTA, CDR2 FQGTGA. The CDR3 covers 13 residues. Trimming stripped 2 bases from V and 4 bases from J, with 6 bases between. CDR3: CASSLSDYNEQFF. In DNA form, the CDR3 reads TGTGCCAGCAGCTTATCCGATTACAATGAGCAGTTCTTC.

The J gene is TRBJ2-5, the V gene TRBV5-1; possible D gene TRBD1, 6 bases. Germline V gene sequence: CDR1 SGHRS, CDR2 YFSETQ. V shed 4 bases and J shed 2 bases, with 15 bases lying between them. This CDR3 is built from 15 residues. CDR3 residues: CASSLTGTQQETQYF. In DNA form, the CDR3 reads TGCGCCAGCAGCCTGACAGGCACTCAGCAAGAGACCCAGTACTTC.

This rearrangement joins TRBV4-2 to TRBJ1-5; D uncertain. Germline CDR1 LGHNA, CDR2 YNFKEQ. The ends were cut back, 4 bases at V and 7 bases at J, with 20 bases in the middle. The length of the CDR3 is 16 residues. In DNA form, the CDR3 reads TGTGCCAGCAGCCCTAACGCTCTCGAAAGGGCACAGCCCCAGCATTTT. This translates into CASSPNALERAQPQHF.

The rearrangement links TRBV28 to TRBJ1-1, with TRBD1 identical over 8 bases. The CDR3 has 14 amino acids. The junction had 1 base not matched to a gene; V was cut back by 2 bases and J by 2 bases. Germline V CDR1 and CDR2: MDHEN, SYDVKM. The CDR3 coding sequence is TGTGCCAGCAGTTTAGGACAGGGAAACACTGAAGCTTTCTTT. Encoded protein: CASSLGQGNTEAFF.

The chain joins TRBV9 to TRBJ2-5, with 9 bases fitting TRBD2. Germline values: CDR1 SGDLS, CDR2 YYNGEE. The CDR3 totals 17 residues. The V and J ends lost 0 bases and 4 bases, in that order; junction bases with no gene match: 10. The CDR3 is CASSVGDSGGTGETQYF. The CDR3, as DNA: TGTGCCAGCAGCGTAGGTGATAGCGGGGGAACAGGAGAGACCCAGTACTTC.

The chain is built from TRBV5-1 and TRBJ2-7; TRBD1 matches at 9 bases. The junction had 5 bases not matched to a gene; V was cut back by 4 bases and J by 0 bases. Germline loops: CDR1 SGHRS, CDR2 YFSETQ. The CDR3 sequence is 15 residues long. The CDR3 bases are TGCGCCAGCAGCCCCCCGGACAGGGGCTCCTACGAGCAGTACTTC. Translated: CASSPPDRGSYEQYF.

V and J are TRBV19 and TRBJ1-1, with 10 bases aligning to TRBD1. This CDR3 is 14 amino acids long. Per the germline V gene, CDR1 is LNHDA and CDR2 is SQIVND (reference sequence). J lost 6 bases, V lost 6 bases, and 7 bases had no gene match. The CDR3 DNA is TGTGCCAGTAGAAGCCGGGACAGGGGATCTGAAGCTTTCTTT. Protein: CASRSRDRGSEAFF.

This rearrangement joins TRBV6-5 to TRBJ2-7; 9 bases match TRBD1. The J segment lost 4 bases and the V segment lost 4 bases, leaving 8 bases of the junction unmatched. The CDR3 consists of 15 residues. Germline V gene data show CDR1 as MNHEY and CDR2 as SVGAGI. CDR3 DNA sequence: TGTGCCAGCAGTTCTTTTGGGACAGGGAATTACGAGCAGTACTTC. Translating it yields CASSSFGTGNYEQYF.

The chain recombines TRBV29-1 with TRBJ2-3; tentatively, D is TRBD1 or TRBD2 (5 bases each). Per germline, CDR1 SQVTM and CDR2 ANQGSEA. The CDR3 contains 13 residues. The ends were cut back, 3 bases at V and 5 bases at J, with 12 bases in the middle. CDR3 nucleotide sequence: TGCAGCGTTGAGGGGACCGGGCGAGATACGCAGTATTTT. Protein sequence: CSVEGTGRDTQYF.

The chain recombines TRBV18 with TRBJ2-5; TRBD1 is a possible D gene (6 bases). The V end was cut by 3 bases, the J end by 5 bases, with 10 bases between. The CDR3 loop spans 13 amino acids. Germline-derived CDR1 and CDR2 are KGHSH and LQKENI. The CDR3 loop is CASSPIRGETQYF. The CDR3 nucleotides read TGTGCCAGCTCACCCATAAGGGGGGAGACCCAGTACTTC.

The V gene is TRBV19, the J gene TRBJ1-6, with a possible D match to TRBD1 (5 bases). CDR1 and CDR2 from the germline V gene are LNHDA and SQIVND (reference sequence). V was trimmed by 6 bases and J by 0 bases, leaving 12 bases between them. The CDR3 spans 16 residues. The CDR3 protein is CASRSDSYSYNSPLHF. As DNA, the CDR3 is TGTGCCAGTAGAAGCGACAGCTACTCCTATAATTCACCCCTCCACTTT.

This sequence joins TRBV7-3 and TRBJ2-3, with 8 bases lining up with TRBD1. The CDR3 is 16 amino acids. Germline trimming cut 2 bases from V and 0 bases from J; bases unmatched to any gene: 4. Germline CDR1 reads SGHTA; CDR2 reads FQGTGA. The CDR3 protein is CASSLQGAPSTDTQYF. The CDR3 DNA follows: TGTGCCAGCAGCTTACAGGGGGCCCCGAGCACAGATACGCAGTATTTT.

The chain uses TRBV7-2 and TRBJ2-7, with TRBD1 as a possible D gene (5 bases). The V and J ends lost 5 bases and 2 bases respectively, with 16 bases between them. The CDR3 sequence is 15 residues long. In germline, CDR1 is SGHTA, CDR2 FQGNSA. The CDR3 reads CASSIDSSNAYEQYF. The CDR3 coding sequence is TGTGCCAGCAGCATAGACAGTAGTAATGCCTACGAGCAGTACTTC.

The gene calls are TRBV6-5 and TRBJ2-7; maybe TRBD1 (6 bases). The CDR3 is 13 residues long. Looked up from germline, CDR1 is MNHEY and CDR2 is SVGAGI. V was pared by 6 bases and J by 5 bases, with 14 bases between. CDR3 sequence: CASRTGQSNEQYF. As DNA, the CDR3 is TGTGCCAGCAGGACTGGACAGTCCAACGAGCAGTACTTC.

The chain links TRBV15 to TRBJ2-5; the D is unclear. V was cut by 0 bases and J by 1 base, with 6 bases left in between. CDR3 size: 14 residues. Germline-derived CDR1 and CDR2 are LNHNV and YYDKDF (reference sequence). CDR3 in DNA: TGTGCCACCAGCAGAGATTCGCCCCAAGAGACCCAGTACTTC. This encodes CATSRDSPQETQYF.

This clone was seen a handful of times. The genes are TRBV11-2 and TRBJ1-2, with a tentative D call TRBD1 (5 bases). This CDR3 is 15 amino acids long. Trimming took off 4 bases at V and 2 bases at J, with 14 bases between the two ends. The germline V gene has CDR1 SGHAT and CDR2 FQNNGV. CDR3 amino acids: CASSSITGRNYGYTF. CDR3 nucleotide sequence: TGTGCCAGCAGCTCGATCACAGGCCGGAACTATGGCTACACCTTC.

This clone was counted a single time. This chain uses TRBV27 with TRBJ2-7; TRBD2 aligns across 15 bases. V was clipped by 6 bases and J by 4 bases; unmatched bases: 1. CDR1 is MNHEY and CDR2 is SMNVEV in the germline V gene (reference sequence). The CDR3 runs to 14 residues. Written as DNA, the CDR3 is TGTGCCAGCAGGGGGACTAGCGGGAGGTACGAGCAGTACTTC. Encoded protein: CASRGTSGRYEQYF.

This chain's CDR3 is CASSSYSGSLYEQFF. The CDR3 DNA is TGTGCCAGCAGCTCCTATAGCGGGAGCCTCTATGAGCAGTTCTTC. This chain links TRBV27 with TRBJ2-1; 9 bases match TRBD2. The trim removed 6 bases at V and 8 bases at J, leaving 11 bases unmatched. Germline V gives CDR1 MNHEY, CDR2 SMNVEV (reference sequence). CDR3 length equals 15 residues.

DNA of the CDR3: TGTGCCAGCAGCCCTCAGGCAGCGGGCCCTTACGAGCAGTACTTC. It translates to CASSPQAAGPYEQYF. The V and J genes are TRBV7-6 and TRBJ2-7, with D possibly matching TRBD2 (6 bases). The V gene lost 5 bases and the J gene lost 4 bases, with 18 bases spanning the gap. The CDR3 consists of 15 residues. CDR1 is SGHVS and CDR2 is FNYEAQ in the germline V gene.